This T cell receptor beta chain was recorded in a study of blood T cell repertoires in COVID-19. Trimming cost V 0 bases and J 7 bases, with 16 bases left between them. CDR1 is SGHTA and CDR2 is FQGNSA in the germline V gene. This CDR3 is built from 16 residues. Sequencing was performed with immunoSEQ multiplex PCR; in TCRdb, only in-frame clones are kept and a portion is missing. The table shows 25,000 to 35,000 clones, with 70% to 90% occurring only once. This chain uses TRBV7-2 with TRBJ2-4, with TRBD1 as a possible D gene (6 bases). The sequenced sample was peripheral blood. The source is a human donor in a cohort sampled during active COVID-19. The chain's CDR3 is CASSLASQGWSNIQYF. CDR3 coding DNA: TGTGCCAGCAGCTTAGCTTCGCAGGGGTGGAGTAACATTCAGTACTTC.